This TCR beta chain appears in the sequencing data of a study of T cell responses to AZD1222 COVID-19 vaccine (dated by TCRdb to the early 2020s). As for the study more broadly: AZD1222 recipients with second doses at about 4 weeks or about 12 weeks were pooled, because spike-specific TCR depth and breadth did not differ between schedules. A total of just over 230 trial participants underwent TCR sequencing, of whom more than 200 had received two doses of AZD1222 and 26 had received two doses of the MenACWY control vaccine. Trial participants were enrolled by age into subgroups of 18-55, 56-69 and 70-plus years, and around 150, 29 and 61 TCR-sequenced participants, respectively, were included in these subgroups.

The CDR3 runs 14 residues from the cysteine to the phenylalanine. Only the CDR3 DNA stays, 42 bases, in frame from base 1. Comments on this clone: There is no known antigen for this receptor. The input lacks base qualities; no much larger clone sits a single base away.

In the paper's terms, the time point label means: baseline before first vaccination. Vaccinee samples came from UK trials COV001 and COV002, including a single-blind randomized controlled phase 2/3 trial of AZD1222 (ChAdOx1 nCoV-19) in healthy adults. For TCRbeta chain sequencing, PBMC samples from trial participants were taken at day 0 and at day 28 after the second dose. The CDR3 regions of human TCRbeta chains were subjected to immunosequencing. The authors' pipeline ran thus. TCRs in the repertoires were matched against a reference library of SARS-CoV-2-specific TCRs that had been generated with the MIRA antigen-specificity platform. Breadth meant the fraction of unique TCRs that were SARS-CoV-2-associated, whereas depth meant the fraction of total T cells that were SARS-CoV-2-associated. Using the MIRA data, every spike-specific TCR was mapped to the spike region that the TCR reacted to and assigned to either a CD4 or a CD8 class. Log10-transformed breadth and depth values were compared by one-way ANOVA with Sidak's multiple comparisons tests. Drawn from immuneACCESS, this table holds only the in-frame rearrangements with V and J called that TCRdb kept. Clones are partly lost; checked studies trace under half to an unresolved V gene and leave the rest unexplained. The DNA gave D and trimming, while V, J and clone size come from that table. The sample table lists 110,000 to 150,000 clones, 92% of them with a count of one. 3.1% of the sample goes to the ten largest clones.

The research as a whole found: Reportedly, close to half of the unique spike-specific TCRs recognized epitopes lying outside the regions that are mutated in the B.1.351 and B.1.1.7 variants. After two AZD1222 doses, both the breadth and the depth of spike-specific TCRs were significantly higher than at day 0 and than in MenACWY recipients. CD4 TCRs associated with the vaccine covered the entire spike protein, and the dominant responses were in regions 160-218 and 743-854. Because no day 14 peak-response samples were available, the repertoires could be characterized only after the peak T cell response. Conclusions about previously exposed vaccinees are limited because only five to seven AZD1222 recipients were SARS-CoV-2 seropositive at baseline. The 56-69-year group was small, and its depth increase did not reach significance, likely because of low power. Participants were mostly white British, with more females than males. The authors suggested clonal diversity may have been underestimated.

This sequence originates from an adult in good health. The sequencing used peripheral blood, collected on day 0 of AZD1222 vaccination. Recombination connected TRBV21-1 to TRBJ2-1; the D call of TRBD2 is as the table states it, not checked on the DNA. TRBV21-1 is a documented pseudogene. The nucleotide sequence is given as TGTGCCAGCAAAAAAATAGCGGGAGCGAGTGAGCAGTTCTTC. It specifies CASKKIAGASEQFF.